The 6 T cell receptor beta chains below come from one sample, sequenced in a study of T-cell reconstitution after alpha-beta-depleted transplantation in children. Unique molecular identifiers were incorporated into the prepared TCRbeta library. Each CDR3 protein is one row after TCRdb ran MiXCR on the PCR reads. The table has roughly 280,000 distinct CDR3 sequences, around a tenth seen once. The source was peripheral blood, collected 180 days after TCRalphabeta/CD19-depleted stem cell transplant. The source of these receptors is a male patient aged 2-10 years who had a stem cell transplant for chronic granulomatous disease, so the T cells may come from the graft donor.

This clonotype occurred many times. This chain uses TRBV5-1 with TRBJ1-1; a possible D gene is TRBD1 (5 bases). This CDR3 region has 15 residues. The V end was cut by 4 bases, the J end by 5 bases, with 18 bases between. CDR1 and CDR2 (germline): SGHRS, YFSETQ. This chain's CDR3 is CASSPNPWGRTEAFF. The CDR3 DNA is TGCGCCAGCAGCCCTAACCCCTGGGGGAGGACTGAAGCTTTCTTT.

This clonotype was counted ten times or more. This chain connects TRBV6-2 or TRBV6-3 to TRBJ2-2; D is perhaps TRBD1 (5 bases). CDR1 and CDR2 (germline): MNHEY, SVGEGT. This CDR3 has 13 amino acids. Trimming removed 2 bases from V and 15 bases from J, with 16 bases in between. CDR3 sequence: CASSYVWGIQLFF. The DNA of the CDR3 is TGTGCCAGCAGTTACGTGTGGGGCATTCAGTTGTTTTTT.

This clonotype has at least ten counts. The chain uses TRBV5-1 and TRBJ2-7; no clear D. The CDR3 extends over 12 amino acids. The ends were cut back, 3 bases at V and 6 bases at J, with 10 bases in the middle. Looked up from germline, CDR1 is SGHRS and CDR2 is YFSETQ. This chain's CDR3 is CASSSRGIEQYF. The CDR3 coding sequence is TGCGCCAGCAGCTCGAGAGGTATCGAGCAGTACTTC.

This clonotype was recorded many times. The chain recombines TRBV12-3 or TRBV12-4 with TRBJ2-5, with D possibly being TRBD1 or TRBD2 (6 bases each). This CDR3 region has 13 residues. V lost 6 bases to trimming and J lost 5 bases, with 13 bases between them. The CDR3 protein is CASRLRGGETQYF. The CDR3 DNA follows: TGTGCCAGCAGACTCAGGGGAGGCGAGACCCAGTACTTC.

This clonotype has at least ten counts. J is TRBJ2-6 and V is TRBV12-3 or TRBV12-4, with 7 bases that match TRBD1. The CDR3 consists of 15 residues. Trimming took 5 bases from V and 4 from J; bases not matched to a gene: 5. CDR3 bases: TGTGCCAGCAGTAAGACAGGGAAAGGGGCCAACGTCCTGACTTTC. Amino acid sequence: CASSKTGKGANVLTF.

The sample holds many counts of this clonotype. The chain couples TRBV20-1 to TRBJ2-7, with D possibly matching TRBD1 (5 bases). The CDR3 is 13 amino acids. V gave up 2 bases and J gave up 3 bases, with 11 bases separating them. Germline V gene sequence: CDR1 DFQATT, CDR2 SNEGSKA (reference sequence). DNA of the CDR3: TGCAGTGCTAGAAGGACAATTGACTACGAGCAGTACTTC. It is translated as CSARRTIDYEQYF.